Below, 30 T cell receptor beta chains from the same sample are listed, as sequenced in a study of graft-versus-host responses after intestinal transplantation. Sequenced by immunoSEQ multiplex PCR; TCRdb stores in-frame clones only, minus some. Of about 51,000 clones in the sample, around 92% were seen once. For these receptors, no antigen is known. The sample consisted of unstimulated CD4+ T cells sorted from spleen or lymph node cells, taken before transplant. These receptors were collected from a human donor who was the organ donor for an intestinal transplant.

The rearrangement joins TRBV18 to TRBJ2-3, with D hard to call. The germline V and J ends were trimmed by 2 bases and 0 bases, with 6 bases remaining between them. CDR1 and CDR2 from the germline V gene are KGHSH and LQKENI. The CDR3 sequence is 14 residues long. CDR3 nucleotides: TGTGCCAGCTCACCATCGGGTAGCACAGATACGCAGTATTTT. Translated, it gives CASSPSGSTDTQYF.

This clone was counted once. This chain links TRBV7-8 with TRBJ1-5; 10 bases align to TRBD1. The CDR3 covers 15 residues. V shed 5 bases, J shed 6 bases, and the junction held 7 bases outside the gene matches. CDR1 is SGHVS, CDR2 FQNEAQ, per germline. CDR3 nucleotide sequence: TGTGCCAGCAGCCCGCGACAGGGGGCGATTCAGCCCCAGCATTTT. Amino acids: CASSPRQGAIQPQHF.

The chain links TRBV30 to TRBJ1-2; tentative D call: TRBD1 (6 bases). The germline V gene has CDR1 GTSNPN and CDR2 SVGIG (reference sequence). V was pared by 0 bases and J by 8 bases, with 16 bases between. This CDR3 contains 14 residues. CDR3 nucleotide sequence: TGTGCCTGGAGTGTAGGGGGAATGACGGGGGGCTACACCTTC. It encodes CAWSVGGMTGGYTF.

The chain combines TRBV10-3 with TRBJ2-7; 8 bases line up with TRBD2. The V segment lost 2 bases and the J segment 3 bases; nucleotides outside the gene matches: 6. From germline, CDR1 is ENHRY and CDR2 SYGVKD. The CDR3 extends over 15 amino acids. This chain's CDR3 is CAISEPGGGSYEQYF. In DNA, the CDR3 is TGTGCCATCAGTGAGCCGGGAGGGGGTAGCTACGAGCAGTACTTC.

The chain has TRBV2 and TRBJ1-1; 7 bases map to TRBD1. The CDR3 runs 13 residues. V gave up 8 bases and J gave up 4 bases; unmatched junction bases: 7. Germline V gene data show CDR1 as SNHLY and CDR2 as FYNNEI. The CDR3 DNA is TGTGCCAGCCAACCCGACAGGGCCACTGAAGCTTTCTTT. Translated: CASQPDRATEAFF.

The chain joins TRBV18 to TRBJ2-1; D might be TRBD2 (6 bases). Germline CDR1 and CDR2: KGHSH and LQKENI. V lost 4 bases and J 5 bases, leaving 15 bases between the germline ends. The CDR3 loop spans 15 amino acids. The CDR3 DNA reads TGTGCCAGCTCACTTACGGGACTGGACAACAATGAGCAGTTCTTC. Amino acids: CASSLTGLDNNEQFF.

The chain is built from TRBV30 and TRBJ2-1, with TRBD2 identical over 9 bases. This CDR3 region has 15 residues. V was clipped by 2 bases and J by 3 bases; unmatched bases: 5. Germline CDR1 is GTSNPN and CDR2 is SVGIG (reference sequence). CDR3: CAWSISGRFYNEQFF. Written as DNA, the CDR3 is TGTGCCTGGAGTATTAGCGGGAGATTCTACAATGAGCAGTTCTTC. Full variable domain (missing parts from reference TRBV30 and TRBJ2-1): SQTIHQWPATLVQPVGSPLSLECTVEGTSNPNLYWYRQAAGRGLQLLFYSVGIGQISSEVPQNLSASRPQDRQFILSSKKLLLSDSGFYLCAWSISGRFYNEQFFGPGTRLTVL.

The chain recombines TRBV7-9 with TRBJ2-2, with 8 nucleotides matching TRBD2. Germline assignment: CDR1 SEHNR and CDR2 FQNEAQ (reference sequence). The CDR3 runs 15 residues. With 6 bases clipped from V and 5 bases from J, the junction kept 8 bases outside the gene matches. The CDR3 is CASRSIREGTGELFF. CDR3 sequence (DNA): TGTGCCAGCAGAAGCATCCGGGAGGGGACCGGGGAGCTGTTTTTT.

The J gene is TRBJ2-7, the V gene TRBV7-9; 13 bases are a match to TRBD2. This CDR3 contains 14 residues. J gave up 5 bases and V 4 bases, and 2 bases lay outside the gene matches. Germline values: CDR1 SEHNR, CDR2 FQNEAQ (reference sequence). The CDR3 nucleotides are TGTGCCAGCAGCTCCGGACTAGCGGGAGACGAGCAGTACTTC. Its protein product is CASSSGLAGDEQYF. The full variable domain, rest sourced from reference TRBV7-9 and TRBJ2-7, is DTGVSQNPRHKITKRGQNVTFRCDPISEHNRLYWYRQTLGQGPEFLTYFQNEAQLEKSRLLSDRFSAERPKGSFSTLEIQRTEQGDSAMYLCASSSGLAGDEQYFGPGTRLTVT.

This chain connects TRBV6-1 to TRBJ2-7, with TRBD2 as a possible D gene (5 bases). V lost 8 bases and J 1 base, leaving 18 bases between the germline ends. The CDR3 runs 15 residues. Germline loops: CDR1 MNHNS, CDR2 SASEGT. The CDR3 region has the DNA TGTGCCAGCTTCGAGGGAGATAAGGGTTCCTACGAGCAGTACTTC. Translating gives CASFEGDKGSYEQYF.

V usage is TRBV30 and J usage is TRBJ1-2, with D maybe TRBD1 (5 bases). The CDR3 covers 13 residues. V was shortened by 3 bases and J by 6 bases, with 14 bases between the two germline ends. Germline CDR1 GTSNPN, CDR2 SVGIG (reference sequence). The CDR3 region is CAWSQGGGDGYTF. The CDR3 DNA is TGTGCCTGGAGCCAGGGAGGTGGGGATGGCTACACCTTC.

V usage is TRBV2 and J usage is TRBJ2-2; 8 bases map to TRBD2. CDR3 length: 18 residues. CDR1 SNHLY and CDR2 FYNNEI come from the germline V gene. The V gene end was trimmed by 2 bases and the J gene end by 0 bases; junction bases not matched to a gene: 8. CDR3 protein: CASSEQILSGTNTGELFF. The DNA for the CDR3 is TGTGCCAGCAGTGAACAGATTCTTAGCGGGACGAACACCGGGGAGCTGTTTTTT.

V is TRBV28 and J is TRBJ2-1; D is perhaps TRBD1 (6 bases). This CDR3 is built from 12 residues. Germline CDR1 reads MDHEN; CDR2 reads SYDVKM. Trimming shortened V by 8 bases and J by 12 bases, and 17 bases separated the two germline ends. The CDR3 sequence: CASDTYGGGQFF. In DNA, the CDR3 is TGTGCCAGCGACACCTATGGGGGCGGGCAGTTCTTC.

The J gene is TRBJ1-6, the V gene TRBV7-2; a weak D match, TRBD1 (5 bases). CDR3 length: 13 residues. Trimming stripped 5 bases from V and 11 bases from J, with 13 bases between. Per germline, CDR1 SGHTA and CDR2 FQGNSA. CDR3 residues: CASSPQGLPPLHF. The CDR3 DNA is TGTGCCAGCAGCCCCCAGGGCCTCCCACCCCTCCACTTT.

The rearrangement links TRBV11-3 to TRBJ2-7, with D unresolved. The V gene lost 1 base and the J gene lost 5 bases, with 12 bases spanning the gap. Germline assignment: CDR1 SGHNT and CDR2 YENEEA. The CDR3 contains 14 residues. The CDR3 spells CASSLGGTVHEQYF. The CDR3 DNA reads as TGTGCCAGCAGCTTAGGAGGAACCGTCCACGAGCAGTACTTC.

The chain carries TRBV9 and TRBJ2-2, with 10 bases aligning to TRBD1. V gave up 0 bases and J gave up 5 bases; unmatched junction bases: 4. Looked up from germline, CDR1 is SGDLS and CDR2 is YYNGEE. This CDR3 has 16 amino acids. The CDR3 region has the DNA TGTGCCAGCAGCGTAGCGGGGACAGGGGTTACCGGGGAGCTGTTTTTT. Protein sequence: CASSVAGTGVTGELFF.

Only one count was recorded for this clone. As DNA, the CDR3 is TGTGCCAGCAGCTTTCTTCGGAGCACAGATACGCAGTATTTT. The encoded protein is CASSFLRSTDTQYF. V is TRBV11-2 and J is TRBJ2-3; D unresolved. Deletions cut 3 bases from V and 0 bases from J, with 7 bases between. Germline-derived CDR1 and CDR2 are SGHAT and FQNNGV. This CDR3 has 14 amino acids.

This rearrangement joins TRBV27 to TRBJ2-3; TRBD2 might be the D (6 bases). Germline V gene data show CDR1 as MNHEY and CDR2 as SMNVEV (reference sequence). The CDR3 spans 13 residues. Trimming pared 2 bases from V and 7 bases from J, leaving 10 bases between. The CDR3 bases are TGTGCCAGCAGTTTACCGGGACTCCATACGCAGTATTTT. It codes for CASSLPGLHTQYF.

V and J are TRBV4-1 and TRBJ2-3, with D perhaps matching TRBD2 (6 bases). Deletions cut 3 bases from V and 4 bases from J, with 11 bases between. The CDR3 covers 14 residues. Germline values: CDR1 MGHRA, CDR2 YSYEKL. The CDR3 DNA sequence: TGCGCCAGCAGCCAGGGACCGGGGGCAGATACGCAGTATTTT. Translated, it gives CASSQGPGADTQYF.

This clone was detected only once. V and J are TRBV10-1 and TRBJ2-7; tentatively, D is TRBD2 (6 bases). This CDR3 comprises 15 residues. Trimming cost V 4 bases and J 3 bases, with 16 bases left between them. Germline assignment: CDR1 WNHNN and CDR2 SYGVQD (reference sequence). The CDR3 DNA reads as TGCGCCAGCAGTGTGGGACCTTCGGGGGTCTACGAGCAGTACTTC. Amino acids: CASSVGPSGVYEQYF.

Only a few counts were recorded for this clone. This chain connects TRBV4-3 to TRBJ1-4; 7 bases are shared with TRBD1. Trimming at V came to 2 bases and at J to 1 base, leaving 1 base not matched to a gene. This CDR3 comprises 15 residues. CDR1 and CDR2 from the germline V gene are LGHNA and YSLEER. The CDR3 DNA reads TGCGCCAGCAGCCAACACAGGGGAACTAATGAAAAACTGTTTTTT. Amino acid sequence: CASSQHRGTNEKLFF.

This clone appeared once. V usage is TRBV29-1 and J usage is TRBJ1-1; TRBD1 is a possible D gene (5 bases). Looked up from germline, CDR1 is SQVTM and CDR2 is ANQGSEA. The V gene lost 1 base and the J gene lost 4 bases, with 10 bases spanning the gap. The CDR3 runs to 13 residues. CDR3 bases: TGCAGCGTTGAAGCGGGGAGGGGCACTGAAGCTTTCTTT. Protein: CSVEAGRGTEAFF.

CDR3 nucleotides: TGTGCCAGCAGTTACACAACAGGTCAGCCCCAGCATTTT. It codes for CASSYTTGQPQHF. The chain links TRBV6-6 to TRBJ1-5, with a weak D call TRBD1 (5 bases). CDR3 length: 13 residues. Germline lookup yields CDR1 MNHNY and CDR2 SVGAGI (reference sequence). Trimming removed 2 bases from V and 6 bases from J, with 8 bases in between.

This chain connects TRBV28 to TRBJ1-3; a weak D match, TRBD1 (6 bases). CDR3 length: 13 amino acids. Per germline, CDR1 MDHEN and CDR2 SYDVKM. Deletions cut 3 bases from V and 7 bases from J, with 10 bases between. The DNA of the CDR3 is TGTGCCAGCAGTTTCTGGACAGACAACACCATATATTTT. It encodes CASSFWTDNTIYF.

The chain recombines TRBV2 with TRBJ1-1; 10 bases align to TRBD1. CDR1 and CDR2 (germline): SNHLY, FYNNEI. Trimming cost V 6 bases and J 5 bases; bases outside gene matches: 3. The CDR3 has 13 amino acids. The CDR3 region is CASRGQGWTEAFF. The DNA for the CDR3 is TGTGCCAGCAGGGGACAGGGGTGGACTGAAGCTTTCTTT.

For the CDR3, the DNA is TGTGCCAGCAGCCCATGGCTAGCGGGAGGACTCTACGAGCAGTACTTC. This sequence encodes CASSPWLAGGLYEQYF. The J gene is TRBJ2-7, the V gene TRBV7-8; 11 nucleotides agree with TRBD2. This CDR3 contains 16 residues. V gave up 5 bases and J gave up 3 bases; unmatched junction bases: 9. From germline, CDR1 is SGHVS and CDR2 FQNEAQ.

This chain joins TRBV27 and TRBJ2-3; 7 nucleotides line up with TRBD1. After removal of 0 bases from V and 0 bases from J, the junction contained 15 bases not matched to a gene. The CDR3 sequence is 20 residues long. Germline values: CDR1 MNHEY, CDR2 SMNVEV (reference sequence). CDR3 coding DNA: TGTGCCAGCAGTTTATCGATAAATGTGGGACAGTCCTATAGCACAGATACGCAGTATTTT. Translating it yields CASSLSINVGQSYSTDTQYF.

The DNA for the CDR3 is TGTGCCAGCAGCTTGCCTGGGTTGCGGGGCATGGTTGAGCAGTTCTTC. Its translation is CASSLPGLRGMVEQFF. This rearrangement joins TRBV5-6 to TRBJ2-1, with D perhaps TRBD2 (6 bases). V was trimmed by 1 base and J by 9 bases, leaving 20 bases between them. Per the germline V gene, CDR1 is SGHDT and CDR2 is YYEEEE. The CDR3 sequence is 16 residues long.

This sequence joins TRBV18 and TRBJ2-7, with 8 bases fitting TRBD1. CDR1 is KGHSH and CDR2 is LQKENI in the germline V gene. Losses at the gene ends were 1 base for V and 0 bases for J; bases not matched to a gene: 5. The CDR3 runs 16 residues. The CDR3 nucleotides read TGTGCCAGCTCACCACAGGGACAGGTGAGCTCCTACGAGCAGTACTTC. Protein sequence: CASSPQGQVSSYEQYF.

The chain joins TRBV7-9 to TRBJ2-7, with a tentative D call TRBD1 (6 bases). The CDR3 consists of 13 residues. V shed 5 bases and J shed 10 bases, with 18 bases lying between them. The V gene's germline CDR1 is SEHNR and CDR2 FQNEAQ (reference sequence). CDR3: CASSPKTGTKQYF. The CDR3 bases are TGTGCCAGCAGCCCGAAGACAGGTACGAAACAGTACTTC.